A single sample is the source of the 20 T cell receptor beta chains below, sequenced in a study of blood T cell repertoires in COVID-19. The protocol was immunoSEQ multiplex PCR, while the TCRdb copy is restricted to in-frame clones and leaves out a portion. The table records some 15,000 clones, around 91% of them present only once. Sample: peripheral blood. Receptors were obtained from a man between 60 and 75 years old with active COVID-19.

This clone is a singleton in its sample. The chain combines TRBV2 with TRBJ2-1; 15 bases fit TRBD2. CDR1 SNHLY and CDR2 FYNNEI come from the germline V gene. This CDR3 has 18 amino acids. V was pared by 9 bases and J by 3 bases, with 12 bases of the junction left unmatched. The CDR3 loop reads CARTTGTSGGSIYNEQFF. The DNA for the CDR3 is TGTGCCAGAACTACCGGGACTAGCGGGGGGTCGATCTACAATGAGCAGTTCTTC.

J is TRBJ2-7 and V is TRBV6-5; a possible D gene is TRBD2 (6 bases). The V gene's germline CDR1 is MNHEY and CDR2 SVGAGI. The CDR3 has 14 amino acids. Trimming cost V 5 bases and J 6 bases, with 17 bases left between them. CDR3 residues: CASSHSRGDGEQYV. CDR3 DNA: TGTGCCAGCAGTCATTCCCGCGGGGATGGCGAGCAGTACGTC.

The chain's CDR3 is CASSTQGYEQYF. The DNA for the CDR3 is TGTGCCAGCAGTACACAGGGCTACGAGCAGTACTTC. The V call is TRBV2, the J call TRBJ2-7, with a possible D match to TRBD1 (6 bases). The germline V and J ends were trimmed by 5 bases and 3 bases, with 8 bases remaining between them. Germline assignment: CDR1 SNHLY and CDR2 FYNNEI. The CDR3 loop spans 12 amino acids.

The chain carries TRBV12-3 or TRBV12-4 and TRBJ2-1; tentatively, D is TRBD2 (5 bases). V lost 5 bases, J lost 3 bases, and 5 bases lay in between. This CDR3 is 12 amino acids long. The CDR3 nucleotides are TGTGCCAGCAGTCGGGACTACAATGAGCAGTTCTTC. Amino acids: CASSRDYNEQFF.

The chain is built from TRBV6-5 and TRBJ1-2; possibly TRBD1 for D (6 bases). Looked up from germline, CDR1 is MNHEY and CDR2 is SVGAGI. The germline V and J ends were trimmed by 7 bases and 4 bases, with 10 bases remaining between them. CDR3 length equals 12 residues. CDR3 residues: CASTLDSYGYTF. CDR3 in DNA: TGTGCCAGCACCCTGGACAGCTATGGCTACACCTTC.

This chain connects TRBV27 to TRBJ1-5; D is undetermined. Germline CDR1 and CDR2: MNHEY and SMNVEV (reference sequence). V lost 5 bases, J lost 0 bases, and 23 bases lay in between. This CDR3 comprises 19 residues. The CDR3: CASSKPLLTRVYSNQPQHF. The DNA of the CDR3 is TGTGCCAGCAGTAAGCCGCTGTTAACCCGCGTATATAGCAATCAGCCCCAGCATTTT.

CDR3 region: CASGTPGYGYTF. Written as DNA, the CDR3 is TGTGCTAGCGGAACTCCCGGGTATGGCTACACCTTC. The chain joins TRBV10-3 to TRBJ1-2; D not certain. Germline-derived CDR1 and CDR2 are ENHRY and SYGVKD. The CDR3 sequence is 12 residues long.

The genes are TRBV6-6 and TRBJ1-2; possible D gene TRBD1, 6 bases. V gave up 8 bases and J gave up 3 bases, with 19 bases separating them. The CDR3 is 15 residues long. CDR1 and CDR2 from the germline V gene are MNHNY and SVGAGI (reference sequence). CDR3 bases: TGTGCCAGCCAATCGGGGGGCGCGAATGACTATGGCTACACCTTC. Its translation: CASQSGGANDYGYTF.

This chain uses TRBV5-1 with TRBJ2-1, with 7 bases that match TRBD2. The V and J ends lost 6 bases and 4 bases, in that order; junction bases with no gene match: 7. There are 14 residues in the CDR3. Germline CDR1 reads SGHRS; CDR2 reads YFSETQ. The CDR3 DNA sequence: TGCGCCAGCATAGGGGCGGGGGAGTACAATGAGCAGTTCTTC. Translating it yields CASIGAGEYNEQFF. Complete variable domain (other parts from reference TRBV5-1 and TRBJ2-1): KAGVTQTPRYLIKTRGQQVTLSCSPISGHRSVSWYQQTPGQGLQFLFEYFSETQRNKGNFPGRFSGRQFSNSRSEMNVSTLELGDSALYLCASIGAGEYNEQFFGPGTRLTVL.

The J gene is TRBJ2-5, the V gene TRBV5-1; 8 bases align to TRBD1. This CDR3 comprises 15 residues. J was trimmed by 5 bases and V by 3 bases; bases with no gene match: 9. Germline V lookup: CDR1 SGHRS, CDR2 YFSETQ. The CDR3 nucleotides read TGCGCCAGCAGCTCTCGGACAGGGCTTGGGGAGACCCAGTACTTC. Protein sequence: CASSSRTGLGETQYF.

This rearrangement joins TRBV10-1 to TRBJ2-3; D might be TRBD2 (7 bases). V was cut by 0 bases and J by 0 bases, with 10 bases left in between. CDR1 and CDR2 from the germline V gene are WNHNN and SYGVQD (reference sequence). This CDR3 spans 16 amino acids. The DNA for the CDR3 is TGCGCCAGCAGTGAGTCGGCGGGGGCGAGCACAGATACGCAGTATTTT. As protein: CASSESAGASTDTQYF.

The J gene is TRBJ1-1, the V gene TRBV5-1; perhaps TRBD1 as D (5 bases). Deletions cut 0 bases from V and 2 bases from J, with 11 bases between. Germline V gives CDR1 SGHRS, CDR2 YFSETQ. The CDR3 consists of 15 residues. The CDR3 nucleotides read TGCGCCAGCAGCTTGGGGCGGAGGGGAAACACTGAAGCTTTCTTT. Its protein is CASSLGRRGNTEAFF.

The CDR3: CASRQSGPANQPQHF. Here the CDR3 DNA reads TGTGCCAGCAGGCAATCTGGGCCCGCCAATCAGCCCCAGCATTTT. The chain couples TRBV6-5 to TRBJ1-5; D call uncertain. Looked up from germline, CDR1 is MNHEY and CDR2 is SVGAGI. CDR3 length equals 15 residues. Trimming took 6 bases from V and 3 from J, leaving 15 bases between them.

The CDR3 spells CASSSRDRVLHGYTF. The CDR3 nucleotides are TGTGCCAGCAGCTCCCGGGACAGGGTTTTACATGGCTACACCTTC. The chain is built from TRBV5-6 and TRBJ1-2; the match to TRBD1 covers 9 bases. Per the germline V gene, CDR1 is SGHDT and CDR2 is YYEEEE. This CDR3 is built from 15 residues. Germline trimming cut 3 bases from V and 6 bases from J; bases unmatched to any gene: 9. Variable domain in full (rest from reference TRBV5-6 and TRBJ1-2): DAGVTQSPTHLIKTRGQQVTLRCSPKSGHDTVSWYQQALGQGPQFIFQYYEEEERQRGNFPDRFSGHQFPNYSSELNVNALLLGDSALYLCASSSRDRVLHGYTFGSGTRLTVV.

This clone was observed a single time. V and J are TRBV5-1 and TRBJ2-5; unclear D gene. Germline V gene lookup returns CDR1 SGHRS and CDR2 YFSETQ. This CDR3 has 14 residues. Trimming left V 0 bases short and J 1 base short, with 7 bases between. The CDR3 DNA reads TGCGCCAGCAGCTTGGTTGGCAGCCAAGAGACCCAGTACTTC. The encoded protein is CASSLVGSQETQYF.

The sample holds a few counts of this clone. The chain couples TRBV11-3 to TRBJ1-4, with TRBD1 as a possible D gene (5 bases). The CDR3 has 15 amino acids. Trimming removed 6 bases at V and 8 bases at J, with 19 bases between. In germline, CDR1 is SGHNT, CDR2 YENEEA. CDR3 sequence reads: CASRQSVGGEEKLFF. In DNA form, the CDR3 reads TGTGCCAGCAGACAAAGTGTGGGGGGTGAGGAAAAACTGTTTTTT. Based on the CDR3 plus reference TRBV11-3 and TRBJ1-4, the full variable domain is EAGVVQSPRYKIIEKKQPVAFWCNPISGHNTLYWYLQNLGQGPELLIRYENEEAVDDSQLPKDRFSAERLKGVDSTLKIQPAELGDSAVYLCASRQSVGGEEKLFFGSGTQLSVL.

This clone was found once. The chain uses TRBV19 and TRBJ1-6; D possibly corresponds to TRBD1 (5 bases). V dropped 6 bases and J dropped 9 bases, with 9 bases sitting between them. The germline V gene encodes CDR1 LNHDA and CDR2 SQIVND (reference sequence). CDR3 length: 12 residues. The CDR3 DNA is TGTGCCAGTAGCAGGGAGGGTTCACCCCTCCACTTT. Encoded protein: CASSREGSPLHF.

The chain is built from TRBV28 and TRBJ1-3; 9 bases are shared with TRBD1. After removal of 4 bases from V and 10 bases from J, the junction contained 14 bases not matched to a gene. CDR3 length: 16 amino acids. The germline V gene encodes CDR1 MDHEN and CDR2 SYDVKM. CDR3 sequence: CASSSEGQGRDWTIYF. The CDR3 region has the DNA TGTGCCAGCAGTTCCGAAGGACAGGGGCGAGACTGGACCATATATTTT.

This chain joins TRBV5-5 and TRBJ1-2, with TRBD1 matching over 9 bases. This CDR3 region has 16 residues. The germline V gene encodes CDR1 SGHKS and CDR2 YYEKEE (reference sequence). V lost 7 bases to trimming and J lost 1 base; unmatched junction nucleotides: 11. The CDR3: CASLNTGGGLNYGYTF. As DNA, the CDR3 is TGTGCCAGCTTAAATACAGGGGGCGGCCTTAACTATGGCTACACCTTC.

The rearrangement links TRBV21-1 to TRBJ1-6; no DNA check was done on the table's D call, TRBD1. TRBV21-1 is deemed a pseudogene. The CDR3 is 17 residues long. CDR3 in DNA: TGTGCCAGCAGCAAAGCCGGGACAGGGGGCGGAGATTCACCCCTCCACTTT. As protein: CASSKAGTGGGDSPLHF.